The 15 T cell receptor beta chains listed next were all sequenced from one sample in a study of blood T cell repertoires in COVID-19 (dated by TCRdb to the early 2020s). Receptor libraries were prepared by the immunoSEQ multiplex PCR assay. TCRdb holds this immuneACCESS table with in-frame rearrangements only. Some clones are missing; in checked studies, unresolved V genes explain under half, and the rest has no known cause. This sample gives about 200,000 clones in total; roughly 89% of them show up just once. Approximately 4.3% of the sample is held by the ten biggest clonotypes. Sequencing was done on a sample of PBMCs or T cells enriched from blood (not recorded which). The receptor source for this set is a woman younger than 45 with acute COVID-19.

The chain has TRBV27 and TRBJ2-3; 12 bases are shared with TRBD1. V lost 2 bases and J lost 4; bases outside the gene matches: 7. The CDR3 length is 17 residues. The germline V gene encodes CDR1 MNHEY and CDR2 SMNVEV (reference sequence). The CDR3: CASSLKAGTGGADTQYF. As DNA, the CDR3 is TGTGCCAGCAGTTTAAAAGCCGGGACAGGGGGCGCAGATACGCAGTATTTT.

This chain links TRBV28 with TRBJ2-7; 8 bases fit TRBD2. CDR1 and CDR2 (germline): MDHEN, SYDVKM. The CDR3 sequence is 15 residues long. Trimming at V came to 5 bases and at J to 3 bases, leaving 9 bases not matched to a gene. CDR3 residues: CASSQVSGAYYEQYF. The CDR3 DNA reads as TGTGCCAGCAGTCAAGTTAGCGGGGCCTACTACGAGCAGTACTTC.

This rearrangement joins TRBV7-2 to TRBJ2-3; 7 nucleotides agree with TRBD2. The CDR3 loop spans 14 amino acids. J was trimmed by 6 bases and V by 2 bases; bases with no gene match: 5. Per the germline V gene, CDR1 is SGHTA and CDR2 is FQGNSA. The CDR3 spells CASSLREVRDTQYF. DNA for the CDR3: TGTGCCAGCAGCTTACGGGAGGTGAGGGATACGCAGTATTTT. The full variable domain, its missing parts supplied by reference TRBV7-2 and TRBJ2-3, is GAGVSQSPSNKVTEKGKDVELRCDPISGHTALYWYRQSLGQGLEFLIYFQGNSAPDKSGLPSDRFSAERTGGSVSTLTIQRTQQEDSAVYLCASSLREVRDTQYFGPGTRLTVL.

The rearrangement uses TRBV7-2 and TRBJ2-6; 7 bases match TRBD1. The CDR3 extends over 15 amino acids. With 4 bases clipped from V and 6 bases from J, the junction kept 6 bases outside the gene matches. Germline CDR1 is SGHTA and CDR2 is FQGNSA. CDR3 in DNA: TGTGCCAGCAGCTCGACAGGGTTTTTGGCCAACGTCCTGACTTTC. It is translated as CASSSTGFLANVLTF.

This chain joins TRBV9 and TRBJ1-1; D not certain. Per the germline V gene, CDR1 is SGDLS and CDR2 is YYNGEE. V was cut by 3 bases and J by 7 bases, with 16 bases left in between. The CDR3 covers 14 residues. The CDR3 region has the DNA TGTGCCAGCAGCGCCGAGGGAGACCCCTATGAAGCTTTCTTT. It is translated as CASSAEGDPYEAFF. Full variable domain (remainder filled in from reference TRBV9 and TRBJ1-1): DSGVTQTPKHLITATGQRVTLRCSPRSGDLSVYWYQQSLDQGLQFLIQYYNGEERAKGNILERFSAQQFPDLHSELNLSSLELGDSALYFCASSAEGDPYEAFFGQGTRLTVV.

This chain uses TRBV7-8 with TRBJ2-7, with D perhaps matching TRBD1 (5 bases). This CDR3 is 14 amino acids long. Trimming removed 4 bases at V and 2 bases at J, with 12 bases between. Germline V gives CDR1 SGHVS, CDR2 FQNEAQ. The CDR3 DNA sequence: TGTGCCAGCAGCTCGCCACAGGTGCCCTACGAGCAGTACTTC. Amino acids: CASSSPQVPYEQYF.

The chain recombines TRBV7-9 with TRBJ2-1, with D uncertain. Trimming took off 5 bases at V and 7 bases at J, with 9 bases between the two ends. This CDR3 contains 12 residues. CDR1 and CDR2 from the germline V gene are SEHNR and FQNEAQ (reference sequence). The CDR3 DNA reads TGTGCCAGCAGCCGACATGCGAATGAGCAGTTCTTC. It yields the protein CASSRHANEQFF.

J is TRBJ2-3 and V is TRBV5-1, with D perhaps TRBD2 (6 bases). Trimming took off 0 bases at V and 1 base at J, with 12 bases between the two ends. This CDR3 has 16 residues. Germline values: CDR1 SGHRS, CDR2 YFSETQ. CDR3 bases: TGCGCCAGCAGCTTGGGCGTTACGGGGGGCACAGATACGCAGTATTTT. Amino acid sequence: CASSLGVTGGTDTQYF.

The genes are TRBV18 and TRBJ1-2, with TRBD1 as a possible D gene (5 bases). Looked up from germline, CDR1 is KGHSH and CDR2 is LQKENI. The V gene lost 2 bases and the J gene lost 3 bases, with 13 bases spanning the gap. The CDR3 is made up of 15 amino acids. The CDR3 is CASSPAGVGDYGYTF. CDR3 sequence (DNA): TGTGCCAGCTCACCAGCGGGAGTGGGGGACTATGGCTACACCTTC.

The chain links TRBV2 to TRBJ1-2; D is uncertain. V was cut by 11 bases and J by 2 bases, with 15 bases left in between. This CDR3 is 13 amino acids long. Germline values: CDR1 SNHLY, CDR2 FYNNEI. In DNA, the CDR3 is TGTGCCTGGCAAGACTCGACCAACTATGGCTACACCTTC. This gives the protein CAWQDSTNYGYTF.

The rearrangement joins TRBV4-1 to TRBJ1-3; a weak D match, TRBD1 (5 bases). The germline V gene has CDR1 MGHRA and CDR2 YSYEKL. Trimming removed 7 bases at V and 3 bases at J, with 19 bases between. The CDR3 covers 16 residues. The CDR3 sequence is CASTHTGAVLGNTIYF. CDR3 in DNA: TGCGCCAGCACCCACACAGGCGCGGTCCTTGGAAACACCATATATTTT.

CDR3 DNA sequence: TGCGCCAGCAGCCAAGTTACAAACAATCAGCCCCAGCATTTT. Protein product: CASSQVTNNQPQHF. The genes are TRBV4-1 and TRBJ1-5; D remains ambiguous. CDR3 size: 14 residues. V was cut by 1 base and J by 3 bases, with 7 bases left in between. Germline-derived CDR1 and CDR2 are MGHRA and YSYEKL.

The gene calls are TRBV7-2 and TRBJ2-1; the match to TRBD2 covers 7 bases. Germline CDR1 reads SGHTA; CDR2 reads FQGNSA. Trimming at V came to 5 bases and at J to 6 bases, leaving 13 bases not matched to a gene. The CDR3 runs 16 residues. Written as DNA, the CDR3 is TGTGCCAGCAGCCCGGCTAGCGGCGCCATTGGCAATGAGCAGTTCTTC. Translated, it gives CASSPASGAIGNEQFF.

The genes are TRBV11-2 and TRBJ2-5, with no clear D. Deletions cut 4 bases from V and 5 bases from J, with 5 bases between. Germline V CDR1 and CDR2: SGHAT, FQNNGV. The CDR3 runs to 11 residues. CDR3 residues: CASSSEETQYF. CDR3 nucleotide sequence: TGTGCCAGCAGCTCGGAGGAGACCCAGTACTTC. Combining the CDR3 with reference TRBV11-2 and TRBJ2-5 gives the whole variable domain EAGVAQSPRYKIIEKRQSVAFWCNPISGHATLYWYQQILGQGPKLLIQFQNNGVVDDSQLPKDRFSAERLKGVDSTLKIQPAKLEDSAVYLCASSSEETQYFGPGTRLLVL.

The rearrangement joins TRBV28 to TRBJ1-2; 12 bases fit TRBD1. Germline values: CDR1 MDHEN, CDR2 SYDVKM. The CDR3 loop spans 16 amino acids. V lost 6 bases and J lost 8; bases outside the gene matches: 13. CDR3 region: CASRSTPGQGADGYTF. The CDR3 bases are TGTGCCAGCAGGTCTACACCGGGACAGGGGGCGGACGGCTACACCTTC.